This TCR beta chain was found in a study of shared clonotypes between healthy human individuals. V was shortened by 5 bases and J by 1 base, with 9 bases between the two germline ends. This CDR3 contains 13 residues. Per germline, CDR1 SGHTA and CDR2 FQGTGA. Using immunoSEQ multiplex PCR, the repertoire was profiled, and TCRdb retains in-frame clones only, with some absent. The data contain about 490,000 clones, around 80% of them singletons. The sample consisted of PBMCs. This receptor was obtained from a woman aged 35 to 49 in good health. Some clones in this sample may be carry-over from other donors' samples. J is TRBJ2-7 and V is TRBV7-3; D not certain. In DNA, the CDR3 is TGTGCCAGCAGCCCCCAACTTTCCTACGAGCAGTACTTC. Translating it yields CASSPQLSYEQYF.